Here is one T cell receptor (beta chain) with its context. Trimming pared 5 bases from V and 2 bases from J, leaving 10 bases between. The CDR3 sequence is 13 residues long. In germline, CDR1 is SGHTA, CDR2 FQGNSA. Produced via immunoSEQ multiplex PCR; TCRdb's table is partial and in-frame only. The sample records 50,000 or so clones, roughly 93% being singletons. This sample stems from a study of T cell changes during pregnancy in multiple sclerosis. The rearrangement uses TRBV7-2 and TRBJ2-7; D is unresolved. Sequenced material: peripheral blood, taken in the second trimester of pregnancy. The source of this sequence is a female donor with multiple sclerosis, enrolled in a pregnancy study. CDR3 in amino acids: CASSETRTYEQYF. The CDR3, as DNA: TGTGCCAGCAGCGAGACACGGACCTACGAGCAGTACTTC.